The next 15 T cell receptor beta chains were all read from a single sample in a study of cytomegalovirus exposure and HLA in healthy donors. Both 60 Vbeta primers and 13 Jbeta primers went into the PCR. This table comes from immunoSEQ multiplex PCR, and its TCRdb copy is limited to in-frame clones, with some not included. The sample yields 85,000 to 100,000 clones, approximately 70% seen once. What was sequenced was PBMCs. The origin of the receptors is a man aged 45 to 65 in good health and CMV-seronegative.

V usage is TRBV7-2 and J usage is TRBJ1-5, with 7 bases fitting TRBD1. Unmatched junction bases numbered 6, after V lost 3 bases and J lost 7 bases. Germline-derived CDR1 and CDR2 are SGHTA and FQGNSA. CDR3 length: 14 amino acids. The CDR3 DNA is TGTGCCAGCAGCTTTGACAGGGAATGGCAGCCCCAGCATTTT. It codes for CASSFDREWQPQHF. Complete variable domain (other parts from reference TRBV7-2 and TRBJ1-5): GAGVSQSPSNKVTEKGKDVELRCDPISGHTALYWYRQSLGQGLEFLIYFQGNSAPDKSGLPSDRFSAERTGGSVSTLTIQRTQQEDSAVYLCASSFDREWQPQHFGDGTRLSIL.

The rearrangement links TRBV30 to TRBJ2-2; a weak D match, TRBD2 (6 bases). CDR3 length equals 13 residues. CDR1 and CDR2 (germline): GTSNPN, SVGIG (reference sequence). Trimming left V 3 bases short and J 5 bases short, with 10 bases between. CDR3 region: CAWRTAGTGELFF. CDR3 nucleotide sequence: TGTGCCTGGAGGACTGCGGGGACCGGGGAGCTGTTTTTT.

V and J are TRBV11-2 and TRBJ1-2, with 8 bases matching TRBD1. Germline V gene data show CDR1 as SGHAT and CDR2 as FQNNGV. This CDR3 spans 13 amino acids. V was pared by 6 bases and J by 8 bases, with 8 bases of the junction left unmatched. The CDR3 protein is CASRRQGREGYTF. The DNA of the CDR3 is TGTGCCAGCAGAAGACAGGGGAGGGAAGGCTACACCTTC. The full variable domain, rest sourced from reference TRBV11-2 and TRBJ1-2, is EAGVAQSPRYKIIEKRQSVAFWCNPISGHATLYWYQQILGQGPKLLIQFQNNGVVDDSQLPKDRFSAERLKGVDSTLKIQPAKLEDSAVYLCASRRQGREGYTFGSGTRLTVV.

This chain connects TRBV18 to TRBJ2-2; D not certain. The CDR3 is 15 residues long. The germline gives CDR1 KGHSH, CDR2 LQKENI. V was trimmed by 0 bases and J by 8 bases, leaving 13 bases between them. This CDR3 is CASSPPGSMRGELFF. CDR3 sequence (DNA): TGTGCCAGCTCACCACCTGGGTCCATGAGGGGGGAGCTGTTTTTT.

The chain carries TRBV9 and TRBJ1-5; D is ambiguous. V lost 0 bases and J 3 bases, leaving 10 bases between the germline ends. This CDR3 region has 15 residues. From germline, CDR1 is SGDLS and CDR2 YYNGEE. CDR3: CASSVDGLINQPQHF. CDR3 in DNA: TGTGCCAGCAGCGTAGACGGACTGATCAATCAGCCCCAGCATTTT.

The rearrangement links TRBV5-1 to TRBJ2-3; D remains unclear. Per germline, CDR1 SGHRS and CDR2 YFSETQ. The V gene lost 0 bases and the J gene lost 2 bases, with 10 bases spanning the gap. The CDR3 has 15 amino acids. The CDR3 is CASSLATRYTDTQYF. Here the CDR3 DNA reads TGCGCCAGCAGCTTGGCCACTCGTTACACAGATACGCAGTATTTT.

This clone showed up just once. The CDR3 protein is CAWSRGGTSKNIQYF. The CDR3, as DNA: TGTGCCTGGAGTAGGGGGGGGACTAGCAAAAACATTCAGTACTTC. The chain has TRBV30 and TRBJ2-4; 8 bases map to TRBD2. Germline V gene sequence: CDR1 GTSNPN, CDR2 SVGIG (reference sequence). This CDR3 is 15 amino acids long. V shed 2 bases, J shed 3 bases, and the junction held 6 bases outside the gene matches.

The sample holds many counts of this clone. This sequence joins TRBV4-1 and TRBJ1-4, with D perhaps matching TRBD1 (5 bases). This CDR3 spans 16 amino acids. Germline lookup yields CDR1 MGHRA and CDR2 YSYEKL. Trimming took off 0 bases at V and 4 bases at J, with 12 bases between the two ends. CDR3 nucleotides: TGCGCCAGCAGCCAAGACTTTACAGGCCTTAATGAAAAACTGTTTTTT. Protein: CASSQDFTGLNEKLFF.

This clone turned up a few times. This sequence joins TRBV7-2 and TRBJ2-5, with a weak D call TRBD2 (6 bases). The CDR3 loop spans 15 amino acids. Germline V gives CDR1 SGHTA, CDR2 FQGNSA. V dropped 1 base and J dropped 3 bases, with 12 bases sitting between them. The CDR3 reads CASSLGLAYKETQYF. In DNA, the CDR3 is TGTGCCAGCAGCTTAGGGCTAGCGTATAAAGAGACCCAGTACTTC.

The chain carries TRBV5-1 and TRBJ2-1, with 8 bases matching TRBD1. Germline lookup yields CDR1 SGHRS and CDR2 YFSETQ. The junction had 4 bases not matched to a gene; V was cut back by 3 bases and J by 2 bases. The CDR3 is 15 amino acids. CDR3: CASSSPDRAYNEQFF. The CDR3 nucleotides are TGCGCCAGCAGCTCGCCGGACAGGGCCTACAATGAGCAGTTCTTC.

This clone is a singleton in its sample. The chain recombines TRBV29-1 with TRBJ1-4; possibly TRBD1 for D (6 bases). V was cut by 5 bases and J by 0 bases, with 13 bases left in between. This CDR3 is built from 15 residues. Germline V lookup: CDR1 SQVTM, CDR2 ANQGSEA. In DNA, the CDR3 is TGCAGCGTTAGGGACACCTTTGCAACTAATGAAAAACTGTTTTTT. It yields the protein CSVRDTFATNEKLFF.

The chain has TRBV9 and TRBJ1-3, with D unresolved. This CDR3 has 14 amino acids. V gave up 2 bases and J gave up 1 base, with 7 bases separating them. Germline CDR1 SGDLS, CDR2 YYNGEE. The CDR3 is CASSVHGSGNTIYF. Here the CDR3 DNA reads TGTGCCAGCAGCGTCCACGGGTCTGGAAACACCATATATTTT.

This clone occurred once. V is TRBV28 and J is TRBJ1-2, with 8 bases lining up with TRBD1. With V trimmed by 3 bases and J by 7 bases, 7 bases remained unmatched. This CDR3 has 14 amino acids. Germline loops: CDR1 MDHEN, CDR2 SYDVKM. The CDR3 region has the DNA TGTGCCAGCAGTTTGGAGACAGGGACAGGTGGCTACACCTTC. Its translation: CASSLETGTGGYTF.

This clone was seen more than once but under ten times. V is TRBV5-1 and J is TRBJ2-2; tentative D call: TRBD1 (6 bases). The length of the CDR3 is 15 residues. Trimming took off 2 bases at V and 4 bases at J, with 12 bases between the two ends. Germline CDR1 and CDR2: SGHRS and YFSETQ. CDR3 DNA sequence: TGCGCCAGCAGCTTACAGGGCGGGTTCACCGGGGAGCTGTTTTTT. Its protein product is CASSLQGGFTGELFF.

The rearrangement links TRBV19 to TRBJ2-5; D is unclear. The CDR3 sequence is 11 residues long. Per the germline V gene, CDR1 is LNHDA and CDR2 is SQIVND (reference sequence). Trimming pared 10 bases from V and 4 bases from J, leaving 10 bases between. CDR3 nucleotides: TGTGCCACTTCGGAGAGAGAGACCCAGTACTTC. Its protein product is CATSERETQYF.